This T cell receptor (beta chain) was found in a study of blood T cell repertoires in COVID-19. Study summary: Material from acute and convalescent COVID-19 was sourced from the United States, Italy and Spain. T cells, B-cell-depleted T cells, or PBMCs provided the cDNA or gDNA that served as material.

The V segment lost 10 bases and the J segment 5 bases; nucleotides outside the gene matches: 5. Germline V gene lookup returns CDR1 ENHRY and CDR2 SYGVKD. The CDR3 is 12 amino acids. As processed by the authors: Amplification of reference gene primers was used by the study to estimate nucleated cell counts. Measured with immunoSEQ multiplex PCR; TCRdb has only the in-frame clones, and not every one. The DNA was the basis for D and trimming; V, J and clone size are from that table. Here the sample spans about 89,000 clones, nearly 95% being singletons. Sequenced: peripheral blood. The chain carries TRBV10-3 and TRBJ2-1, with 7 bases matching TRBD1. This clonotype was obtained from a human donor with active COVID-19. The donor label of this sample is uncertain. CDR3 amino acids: CATKGADNEQFF. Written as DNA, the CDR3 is TGTGCCACCAAGGGGGCCGACAATGAGCAGTTCTTC.